The clone carrying this T cell receptor beta chain was seen many times. This sample is part of a study of T cells of healthy individuals. V dropped 6 bases and J dropped 0 bases, with 11 bases sitting between them. Germline V lookup: CDR1 SQVTM, CDR2 ANQGSEA. The CDR3 extends over 13 amino acids. MiXCR, run by TCRdb on the 5' RACE reads, gives a single entry per CDR3 protein. The data contain around 100,000 distinct CDR3 sequences, 17% of them singletons. The TCR comes from a human donor in good health. The chain links TRBV29-1 to TRBJ1-1, with D unclear. This CDR3 reads CSVKQSLNTEAFF. The CDR3 DNA follows: TGCAGCGTGAAACAGAGCCTGAACACTGAAGCTTTCTTT.